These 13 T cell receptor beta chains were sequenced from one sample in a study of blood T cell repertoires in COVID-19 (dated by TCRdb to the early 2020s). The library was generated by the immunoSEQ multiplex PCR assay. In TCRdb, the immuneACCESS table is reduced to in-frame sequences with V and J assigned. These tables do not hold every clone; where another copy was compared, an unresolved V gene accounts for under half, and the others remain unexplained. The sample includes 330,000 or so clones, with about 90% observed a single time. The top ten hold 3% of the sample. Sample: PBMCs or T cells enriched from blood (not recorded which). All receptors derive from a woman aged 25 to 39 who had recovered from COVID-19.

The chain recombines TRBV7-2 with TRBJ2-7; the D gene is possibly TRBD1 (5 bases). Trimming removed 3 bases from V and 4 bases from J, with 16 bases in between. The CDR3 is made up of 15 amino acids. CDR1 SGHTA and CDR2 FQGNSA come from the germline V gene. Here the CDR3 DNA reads TGTGCCAGCAGCTTTGGGGCAGTTAGGGCGTACGAGCAGTACTTC. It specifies CASSFGAVRAYEQYF.

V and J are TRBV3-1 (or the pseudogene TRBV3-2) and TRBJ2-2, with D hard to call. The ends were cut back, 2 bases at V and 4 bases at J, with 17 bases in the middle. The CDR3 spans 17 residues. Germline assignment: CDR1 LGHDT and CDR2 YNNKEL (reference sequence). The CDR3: CASSQYNLKLSTGELFF. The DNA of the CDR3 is TGTGCCAGCAGCCAATATAACCTCAAGCTAAGCACCGGGGAGCTGTTTTTT.

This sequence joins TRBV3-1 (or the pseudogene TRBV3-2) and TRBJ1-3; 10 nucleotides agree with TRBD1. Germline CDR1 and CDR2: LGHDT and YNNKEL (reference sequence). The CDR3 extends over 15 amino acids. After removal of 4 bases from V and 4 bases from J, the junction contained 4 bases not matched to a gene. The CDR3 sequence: CASSLGQGGGNTIYF. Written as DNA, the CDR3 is TGTGCCAGCAGCCTAGGACAGGGGGGAGGAAACACCATATATTTT.

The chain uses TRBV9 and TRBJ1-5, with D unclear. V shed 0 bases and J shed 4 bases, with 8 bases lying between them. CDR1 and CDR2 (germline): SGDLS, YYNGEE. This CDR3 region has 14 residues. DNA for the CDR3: TGTGCCAGCAGCGTAGACAGCTATAATCAGCCCCAGCATTTT. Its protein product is CASSVDSYNQPQHF.

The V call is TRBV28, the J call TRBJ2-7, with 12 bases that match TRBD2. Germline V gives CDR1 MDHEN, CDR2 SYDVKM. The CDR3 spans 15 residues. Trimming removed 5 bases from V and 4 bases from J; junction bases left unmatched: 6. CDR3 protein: CASSPGLAGRYEQYF. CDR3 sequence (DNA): TGTGCCAGCAGTCCAGGACTAGCGGGAAGATACGAGCAGTACTTC. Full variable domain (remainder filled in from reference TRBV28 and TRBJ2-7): DVKVTQSSRYLVKRTGEKVFLECVQDMDHENMFWYRQDPGLGLRLIYFSYDVKMKEKGDIPEGYSVSREKKERFSLILESASTNQTSMYLCASSPGLAGRYEQYFGPGTRLTVT.

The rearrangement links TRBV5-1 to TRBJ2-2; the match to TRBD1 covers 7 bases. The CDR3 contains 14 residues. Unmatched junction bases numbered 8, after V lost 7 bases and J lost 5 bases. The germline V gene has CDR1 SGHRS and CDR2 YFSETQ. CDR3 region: CASGDRAETGELFF. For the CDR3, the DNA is TGCGCCAGCGGCGACAGGGCCGAGACCGGGGAGCTGTTTTTT. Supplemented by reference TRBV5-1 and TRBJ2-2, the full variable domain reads KAGVTQTPRYLIKTRGQQVTLSCSPISGHRSVSWYQQTPGQGLQFLFEYFSETQRNKGNFPGRFSGRQFSNSRSEMNVSTLELGDSALYLCASGDRAETGELFFGEGSRLTVL.

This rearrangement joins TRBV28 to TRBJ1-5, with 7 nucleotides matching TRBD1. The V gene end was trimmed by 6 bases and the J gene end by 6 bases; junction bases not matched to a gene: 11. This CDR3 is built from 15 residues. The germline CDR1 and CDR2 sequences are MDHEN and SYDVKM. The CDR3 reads CASSPNRGSSQPQHF. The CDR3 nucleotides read TGTGCCAGCAGCCCTAACAGGGGCTCGAGTCAGCCCCAGCATTTT. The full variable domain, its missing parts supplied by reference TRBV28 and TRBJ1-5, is DVKVTQSSRYLVKRTGEKVFLECVQDMDHENMFWYRQDPGLGLRLIYFSYDVKMKEKGDIPEGYSVSREKKERFSLILESASTNQTSMYLCASSPNRGSSQPQHFGDGTRLSIL.

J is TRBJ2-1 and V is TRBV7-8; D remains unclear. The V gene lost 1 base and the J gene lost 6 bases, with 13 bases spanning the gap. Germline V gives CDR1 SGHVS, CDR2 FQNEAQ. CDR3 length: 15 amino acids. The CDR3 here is CASSLERVQINEQFF. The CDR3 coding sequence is TGTGCCAGCAGCTTAGAACGTGTCCAGATCAATGAGCAGTTCTTC. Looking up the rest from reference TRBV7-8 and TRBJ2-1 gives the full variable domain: GAGVSQSPRYKVAKRGQDVALRCDPISGHVSLFWYQQALGQGPEFLTYFQNEAQLDKSGLPSDRFFAERPEGSVSTLKIQRTQQEDSAVYLCASSLERVQINEQFFGPGTRLTVL.

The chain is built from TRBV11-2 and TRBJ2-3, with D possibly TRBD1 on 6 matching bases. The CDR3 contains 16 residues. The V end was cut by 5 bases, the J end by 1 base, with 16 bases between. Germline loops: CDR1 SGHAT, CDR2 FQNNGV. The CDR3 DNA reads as TGTGCCAGCAGCCGGGTTGGGGGCGCTCGCACAGATACGCAGTATTTT. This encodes CASSRVGGARTDTQYF.

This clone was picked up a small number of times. The CDR3 nucleotides read TGCGCCAGCAGCCGGACAGGGGTGGCGGGAAATGAAAAACTGTTTTTT. Its protein product is CASSRTGVAGNEKLFF. The V call is TRBV5-1, the J call TRBJ1-4, with 9 bases aligning to TRBD1. Germline values: CDR1 SGHRS, CDR2 YFSETQ. The trim removed 4 bases at V and 5 bases at J, leaving 9 bases unmatched. The CDR3 has 16 residues.

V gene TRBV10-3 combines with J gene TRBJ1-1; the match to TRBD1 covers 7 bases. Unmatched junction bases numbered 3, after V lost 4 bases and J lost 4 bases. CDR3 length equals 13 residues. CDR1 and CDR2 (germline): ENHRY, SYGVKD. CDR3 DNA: TGTGCCATCAGTGGACAGGGAGGCACTGAAGCTTTCTTT. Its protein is CAISGQGGTEAFF.

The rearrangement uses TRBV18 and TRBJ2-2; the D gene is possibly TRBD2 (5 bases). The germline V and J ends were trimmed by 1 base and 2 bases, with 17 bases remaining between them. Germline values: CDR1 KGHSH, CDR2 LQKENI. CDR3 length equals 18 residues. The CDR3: CASSPLLLAGDNTGELFF. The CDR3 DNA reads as TGTGCCAGCTCACCACTCCTTCTAGCTGGTGATAACACCGGGGAGCTGTTTTTT.

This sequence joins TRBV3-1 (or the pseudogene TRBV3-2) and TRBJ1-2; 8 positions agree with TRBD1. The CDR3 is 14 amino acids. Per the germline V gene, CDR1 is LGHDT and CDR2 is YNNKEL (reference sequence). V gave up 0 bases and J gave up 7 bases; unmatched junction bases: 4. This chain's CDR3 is CASSQETGVSGYTF. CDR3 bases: TGTGCCAGCAGCCAAGAGACAGGGGTCTCTGGCTACACCTTC.